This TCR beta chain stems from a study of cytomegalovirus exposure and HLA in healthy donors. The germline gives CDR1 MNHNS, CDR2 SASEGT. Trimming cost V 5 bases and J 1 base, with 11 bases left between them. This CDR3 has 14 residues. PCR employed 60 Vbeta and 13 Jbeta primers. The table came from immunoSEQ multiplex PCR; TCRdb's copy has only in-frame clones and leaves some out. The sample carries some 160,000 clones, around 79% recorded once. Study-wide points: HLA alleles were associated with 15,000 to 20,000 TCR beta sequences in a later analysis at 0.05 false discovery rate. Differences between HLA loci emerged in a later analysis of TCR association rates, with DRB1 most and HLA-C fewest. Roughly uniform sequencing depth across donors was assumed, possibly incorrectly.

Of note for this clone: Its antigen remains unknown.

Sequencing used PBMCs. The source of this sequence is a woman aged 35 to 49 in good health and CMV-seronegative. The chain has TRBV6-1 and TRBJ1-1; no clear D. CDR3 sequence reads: CASSRAISNTEAFF. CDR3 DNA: TGTGCCAGCAGTAGAGCGATTTCGAACACTGAAGCTTTCTTT.